These 16 T cell receptor beta chains originate from one sample sequenced in a study of response to subunit inactivated influenza vaccine. Each CDR3 protein is one row after TCRdb ran MiXCR on the RT-PCR reads. The sample yields a few hundred thousand distinct CDR3 sequences, over 9% seen once. The sequenced sample was non-naive T cells sorted from PBMCs, obtained roughly 2 weeks before vaccination. These receptors were taken from a man aged 45-65 years who received an inactivated influenza vaccine.

This clonotype was found many times. This chain uses TRBV11-2 with TRBJ2-1; D unresolved. The ends were cut back, 2 bases at V and 0 bases at J, with 14 bases in the middle. Germline CDR1 SGHAT, CDR2 FQNNGV. This CDR3 comprises 17 residues. CDR3 sequence reads: CASSLFQWLSSYNEQFF. The CDR3 DNA reads TGTGCCAGCAGCTTATTTCAATGGCTCTCCTCCTACAATGAGCAGTTCTTC.

This clonotype was recorded a few times. This chain links TRBV21-1 with TRBJ1-3. TRBV21-1 constitutes a pseudogene. The CDR3 sequence is 14 residues long. Written as DNA, the CDR3 is TGTGCCAGCAGCAAAGGAGGGGCCAGAAACACCATATATTTT. This sequence encodes CASSKGGARNTIYF.

The chain carries TRBV14 and TRBJ2-2; 9 positions match TRBD1. The CDR3 is 17 residues long. J gave up 3 bases and V 2 bases, and 7 bases lay outside the gene matches. Per germline, CDR1 SGHDN and CDR2 FVKESK. This CDR3 reads CASSQRNYRGHTGELFF. CDR3 in DNA: TGTGCCAGCAGCCAACGGAACTACAGGGGGCACACCGGGGAGCTGTTTTTT.

For this clonotype: A much larger clonotype is one base distant, so this may be a read error. The V gene is TRBV12-3 or TRBV12-4, the J gene TRBJ2-1; D is undetermined. V was shortened by 3 bases and J by 5 bases, with 11 bases between the two germline ends. The CDR3 totals 14 residues. DNA of the CDR3: TGTGCCAGCAGTTTCCTTAGTATGGACAATGAGCAGTTCTTC. This sequence encodes CASSFLSMDNEQFF.

This clonotype was seen a few times. The DNA of the CDR3 is TGCAGAGCCAGTCTTCACACTGAAGCTTTCTTT. Residues: CRASLHTEAFF. The chain has TRBV20-1 and TRBJ1-1; D uncertain. The CDR3 extends over 11 amino acids. Germline loops: CDR1 DFQATT, CDR2 SNEGSKA (reference sequence).

This clonotype was counted many times. The chain recombines TRBV6-2 or TRBV6-3 with TRBJ1-5; a weak D match, TRBD1 (5 bases). This CDR3 is 17 amino acids long. From germline, CDR1 is MNHEY and CDR2 SVGEGT. Trimming shortened V by 2 bases and J by 7 bases, and 21 bases separated the two germline ends. The CDR3 coding sequence is TGTGCCAGCAGTTACGTGTTGGATCCTGTGGGGGACCAGCCCCAGCATTTT. Its protein is CASSYVLDPVGDQPQHF.

This clonotype was counted many times. V and J are TRBV20-1 and TRBJ2-1; 7 bases fit TRBD2. The CDR3 contains 16 residues. Germline trimming cut 3 bases from V and 6 bases from J; bases unmatched to any gene: 14. From germline, CDR1 is DFQATT and CDR2 SNEGSKA (reference sequence). The CDR3: CSARELAFPGGNEQFF. The CDR3 DNA reads TGCAGTGCTAGGGAACTAGCGTTCCCCGGGGGCAATGAGCAGTTCTTC.

This chain connects TRBV20-1 to TRBJ2-7, with TRBD1 matching over 8 bases. CDR1 DFQATT and CDR2 SNEGSKA come from the germline V gene (reference sequence). The CDR3 spans 14 residues. J lost 2 bases, V lost 3 bases, and 6 bases had no gene match. Here the CDR3 reads CSASGDRRAYEQYF. The CDR3 DNA reads as TGCAGTGCTAGCGGGGACAGGCGAGCCTACGAGCAGTACTTC.

This clonotype was found many times. This chain joins TRBV29-1 and TRBJ2-1; D perhaps matches TRBD2 (6 bases). V was pared by 4 bases and J by 8 bases, with 18 bases between. Germline assignment: CDR1 SQVTM and CDR2 ANQGSEA. This CDR3 region has 14 residues. CDR3 nucleotides: TGCAGCGTTGGCTTCCGGGGGAGTATCCATGAGCAGTTCTTC. It is translated as CSVGFRGSIHEQFF.

This chain joins TRBV20-1 and TRBJ2-1, with 7 bases matching TRBD2. The CDR3 extends over 14 amino acids. V dropped 0 bases and J dropped 11; count of bases not matched to a gene: 10. Germline CDR1 DFQATT, CDR2 SNEGSKA (reference sequence). CDR3 loop: CSARDYTGGGKQFF. The DNA for the CDR3 is TGCAGTGCTAGAGATTACACGGGGGGAGGGAAGCAGTTCTTC.

V gene TRBV5-1 combines with J gene TRBJ2-7; D not resolved. The CDR3 sequence is 17 residues long. Germline assignment: CDR1 SGHRS and CDR2 YFSETQ. Deletions cut 1 base from V and 2 bases from J, with 19 bases between. The CDR3 loop reads CASSLTTSDQHTYEQYF. The CDR3 nucleotides read TGCGCCAGCAGCTTGACAACTTCGGACCAGCATACCTACGAGCAGTACTTC.

The sample holds many counts of this clonotype. The rearrangement uses TRBV7-2 and TRBJ1-6; D is uncertain. V was pared by 4 bases and J by 13 bases, with 14 bases between. CDR3 length: 13 amino acids. Germline V gene sequence: CDR1 SGHTA, CDR2 FQGNSA. The CDR3 nucleotides read TGTGCCAGCAGCTCATGGACGGAGGAGCCCCTCCACTTT. The encoded protein is CASSSWTEEPLHF.

This clonotype appeared a few times. V usage is TRBV5-1 and J usage is TRBJ2-7; D remains unclear. This CDR3 spans 14 amino acids. V was shortened by 0 bases and J by 2 bases, with 9 bases between the two germline ends. In germline, CDR1 is SGHRS, CDR2 YFSETQ. The CDR3 protein is CASSLDQTTYEQYF. The CDR3 DNA is TGCGCCAGCAGCTTGGACCAAACTACCTACGAGCAGTACTTC.

This clonotype was counted only a few times. The chain joins TRBV5-1 to TRBJ1-4; D is ambiguous. The V and J ends lost 4 bases and 8 bases respectively, with 18 bases between them. The CDR3 spans 15 residues. Germline V CDR1 and CDR2: SGHRS, YFSETQ. CDR3 sequence: CASSPTRRSGEKLFF. The CDR3 DNA reads as TGCGCCAGCAGCCCAACGAGGAGGAGCGGAGAAAAACTGTTTTTT.

The chain couples TRBV6-1 to TRBJ2-5; no reliable D call. CDR1 is MNHNS, CDR2 SASEGT, per germline. V shed 6 bases and J shed 4 bases, with 15 bases lying between them. The CDR3 covers 14 residues. Written as DNA, the CDR3 is TGTGCCAGCAGAACGGACCTCTGGGGAGAGACCCAGTACTTC. Protein sequence: CASRTDLWGETQYF.

This sequence joins TRBV29-1 and TRBJ2-7, with TRBD2 matching 10 bases. CDR1 is SQVTM, CDR2 ANQGSEA, per germline. The CDR3 covers 13 residues. After removal of 4 bases from V and 3 bases from J, the junction contained 3 bases not matched to a gene. CDR3 nucleotides: TGCAGCGTTGGACTAGCGGGCCGCTACGAGCAGTACTTC. It translates to CSVGLAGRYEQYF.